This T cell receptor beta chain was recovered during a study of shared clonotypes between healthy human individuals. General study points: The expectation was that sequencing depth would affect clonotype sharing among donors.

Clones were sequenced by immunoSEQ multiplex PCR, and TCRdb holds only the in-frame ones, with some missing. In the table there are 520,000 or so clones, about four fifths of which are singletons. The V and J ends lost 6 bases and 3 bases, in that order; junction bases with no gene match: 4. CDR1 MNHEY and CDR2 SVGAGI come from the germline V gene. The CDR3 sequence is 13 residues long. Caucasian adults residing in Nashville, Tennessee made up all the donors. Worth noting for this clone: Its antigen is undetermined.

This chain uses TRBV6-5 with TRBJ1-1; 7 bases agree with TRBD1. The TCR comes from a woman aged 40 to 55 in good health. Some clones in this sample may be carry-over from other donors' samples. The specimen was PBMCs. Written as DNA, the CDR3 is TGTGCCAGCAGAGAAACAGGGGACACTGAAGCTTTCTTT. This sequence encodes CASRETGDTEAFF.